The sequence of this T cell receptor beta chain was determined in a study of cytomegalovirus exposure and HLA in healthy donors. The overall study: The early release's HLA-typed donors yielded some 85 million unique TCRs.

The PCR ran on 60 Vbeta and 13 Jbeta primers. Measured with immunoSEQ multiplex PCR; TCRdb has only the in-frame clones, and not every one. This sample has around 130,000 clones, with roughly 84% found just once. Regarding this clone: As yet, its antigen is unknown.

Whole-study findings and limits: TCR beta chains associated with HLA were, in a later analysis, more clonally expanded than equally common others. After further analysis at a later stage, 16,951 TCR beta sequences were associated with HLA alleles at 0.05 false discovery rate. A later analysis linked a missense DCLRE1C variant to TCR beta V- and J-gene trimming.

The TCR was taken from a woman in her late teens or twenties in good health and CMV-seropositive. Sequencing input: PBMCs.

CDR3 bases: TGTGCCAGCAGCTTAGATCCCGGCGGGGGGGAGCAGTACTTC. This encodes CASSLDPGGGEQYF. The V call is TRBV11-2, the J call TRBJ2-7; 8 bases fit TRBD2. V shed 0 bases and J 7 bases; nucleotides not matched to a gene: 5. Germline-derived CDR1 and CDR2 are SGHAT and FQNNGV. The CDR3 has 14 amino acids.